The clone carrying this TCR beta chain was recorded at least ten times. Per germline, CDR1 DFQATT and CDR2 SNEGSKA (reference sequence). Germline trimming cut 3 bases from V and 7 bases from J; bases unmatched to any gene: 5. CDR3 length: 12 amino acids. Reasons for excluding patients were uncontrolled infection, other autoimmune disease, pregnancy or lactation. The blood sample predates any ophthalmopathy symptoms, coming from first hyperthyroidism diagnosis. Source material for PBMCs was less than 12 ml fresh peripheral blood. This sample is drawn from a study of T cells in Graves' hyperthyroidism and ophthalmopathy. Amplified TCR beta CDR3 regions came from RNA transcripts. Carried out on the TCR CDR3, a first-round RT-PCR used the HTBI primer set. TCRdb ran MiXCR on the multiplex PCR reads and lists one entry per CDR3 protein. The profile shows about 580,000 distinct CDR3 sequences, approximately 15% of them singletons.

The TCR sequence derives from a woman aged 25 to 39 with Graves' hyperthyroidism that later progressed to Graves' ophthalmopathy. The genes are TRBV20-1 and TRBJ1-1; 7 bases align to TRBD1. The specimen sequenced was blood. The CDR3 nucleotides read TGCAGTGCTAGCCAGGGGGGTTTTGAAGCTTTCTTT. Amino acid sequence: CSASQGGFEAFF.